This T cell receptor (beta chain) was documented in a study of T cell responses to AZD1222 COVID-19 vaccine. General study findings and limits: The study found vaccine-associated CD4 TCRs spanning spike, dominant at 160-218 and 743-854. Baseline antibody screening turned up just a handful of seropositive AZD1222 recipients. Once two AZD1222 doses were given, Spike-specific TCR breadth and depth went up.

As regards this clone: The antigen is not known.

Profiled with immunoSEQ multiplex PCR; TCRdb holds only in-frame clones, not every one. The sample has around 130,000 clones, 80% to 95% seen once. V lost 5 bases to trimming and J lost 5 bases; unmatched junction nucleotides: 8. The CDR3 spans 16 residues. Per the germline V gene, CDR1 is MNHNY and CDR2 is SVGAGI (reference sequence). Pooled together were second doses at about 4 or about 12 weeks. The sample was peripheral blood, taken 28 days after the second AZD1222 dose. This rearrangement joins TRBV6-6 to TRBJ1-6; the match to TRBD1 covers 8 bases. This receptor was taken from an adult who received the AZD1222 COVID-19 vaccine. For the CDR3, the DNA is TGTGCCAGCAGTCCTGGGACAGGAGTCAATAATTCACCCCTCCACTTT. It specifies CASSPGTGVNNSPLHF.